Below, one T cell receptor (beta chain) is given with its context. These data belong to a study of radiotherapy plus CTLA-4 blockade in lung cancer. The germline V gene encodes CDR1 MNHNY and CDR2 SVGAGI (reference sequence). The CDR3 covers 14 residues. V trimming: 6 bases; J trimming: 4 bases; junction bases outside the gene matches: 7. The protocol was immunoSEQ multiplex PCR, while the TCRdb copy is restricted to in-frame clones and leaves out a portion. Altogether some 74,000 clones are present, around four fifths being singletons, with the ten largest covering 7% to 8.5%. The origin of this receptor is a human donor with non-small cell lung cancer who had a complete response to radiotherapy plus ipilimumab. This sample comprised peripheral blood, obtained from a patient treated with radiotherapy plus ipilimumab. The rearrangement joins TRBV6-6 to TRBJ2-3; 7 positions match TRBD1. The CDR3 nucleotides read TGTGCCAGCAGGGACAGGCCCGAGGCAGATACGCAGTATTTT. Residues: CASRDRPEADTQYF.